Following are 22 T cell receptor beta chains from one sample sequenced in a study of T-cell memory formation after mild COVID-19. TCRdb analysed the 5' RACE reads with MiXCR anew, one entry per CDR3 protein. The sample lists roughly 250,000 distinct CDR3 sequences, approximately 16% occurring once. The sequenced sample was PBMCs or a T cell subset sorted from them (not recorded which). The receptors were sampled from a man younger than 35 who had mild COVID-19 (a few samples of this study predate the infection). Cell type and time point are not known.

The CDR3: CASSVVGRAETQYF. As DNA, the CDR3 is TGTGCCAGCAGCGTAGTGGGCAGGGCGGAGACCCAGTACTTC. The chain recombines TRBV9 with TRBJ2-5, with TRBD1 as a possible D gene (5 bases). Germline lookup yields CDR1 SGDLS and CDR2 YYNGEE. The CDR3 runs to 14 residues. V lost 0 bases and J lost 5, with 11 bases in between.

This clonotype was observed a handful of times. The chain carries TRBV20-1 and TRBJ2-3; 8 positions agree with TRBD2. Trimming at V came to 0 bases and at J to 2 bases, leaving 13 bases not matched to a gene. Per germline, CDR1 DFQATT and CDR2 SNEGSKA (reference sequence). This CDR3 spans 18 amino acids. This CDR3 reads CSARDRKRGSSHTDTQYF. DNA for the CDR3: TGCAGTGCTAGAGATAGGAAGCGGGGGTCCTCCCACACAGATACGCAGTATTTT.

The V call is TRBV4-3, the J call TRBJ2-3; D is unresolved. V was trimmed by 0 bases and J by 0 bases, leaving 10 bases between them. The CDR3 covers 16 residues. CDR1 is LGHNA and CDR2 is YSLEER in the germline V gene. The CDR3 nucleotides are TGCGCCAGCAGCCAAGACACGGGCCTTAGCACAGATACGCAGTATTTT. Its protein is CASSQDTGLSTDTQYF.

This clonotype was seen a few times. The gene calls are TRBV4-1 and TRBJ2-5; D possibly uses TRBD1 or TRBD2 (5 bases each). Trimming stripped 3 bases from V and 5 bases from J, with 16 bases between. Germline-derived CDR1 and CDR2 are MGHRA and YSYEKL. This CDR3 has 15 amino acids. As DNA, the CDR3 is TGCGCCAGCAGCCAGGAAGATCCGGGACGCGAGACCCAGTACTTC. Its protein product is CASSQEDPGRETQYF.

The chain carries TRBV6-6 and TRBJ1-3; D call uncertain. Germline CDR1 reads MNHNY; CDR2 reads SVGAGI (reference sequence). The CDR3 runs to 12 residues. Trimming took 10 bases from V and 1 from J, leaving 8 bases between them. CDR3 DNA sequence: TGTGCCACCTTAAGTTCTGGAAACACCATATATTTT. This translates into CATLSSGNTIYF.

This chain uses TRBV28 with TRBJ1-3; D unclear. CDR1 is MDHEN, CDR2 SYDVKM, per germline. The CDR3 runs to 10 residues. The CDR3 coding sequence is TGTTCAAGCTCTGGAAACACCATATATTTT. The encoded protein is CSSSGNTIYF.

This clonotype was counted a few times. V gene TRBV5-1 combines with J gene TRBJ1-4, with D perhaps TRBD1 (5 bases). V was shortened by 0 bases and J by 13 bases, with 13 bases between the two germline ends. The CDR3 is 13 residues long. Germline V gives CDR1 SGHRS, CDR2 YFSETQ. This chain's CDR3 is CASSLADSGGLFF. The DNA of the CDR3 is TGCGCCAGCAGCTTGGCCGACAGCGGCGGACTGTTTTTT.

This clonotype appeared many times. The gene calls are TRBV7-9 and TRBJ2-3; D ambiguous. Germline CDR1 SEHNR, CDR2 FQNEAQ (reference sequence). The CDR3 contains 14 residues. With 0 bases removed from V and 2 bases from J, the gap between germline ends came to 6 bases. The CDR3 here is CASSLAVNTDTQYF. The CDR3 DNA is TGTGCCAGCAGCTTAGCGGTAAACACAGATACGCAGTATTTT.

The rearrangement joins TRBV11-1 to TRBJ2-7; tentatively, D is TRBD1 or TRBD2 (6 bases each). The CDR3 is 13 residues long. CDR1 and CDR2 (germline): SGHAT, FQDESV (reference sequence). The germline V and J ends were trimmed by 1 base and 6 bases, with 10 bases remaining between them. CDR3 region: CASSLVRGLEQYV. DNA of the CDR3: TGTGCCAGCAGCTTAGTACGGGGGCTCGAGCAGTACGTC.

This clonotype was counted between two and nine times. This chain uses TRBV7-2 with TRBJ2-2, with D unclear. Trimming pared 5 bases from V and 8 bases from J, leaving 15 bases between. Germline CDR1 is SGHTA and CDR2 is FQGNSA. The CDR3 has 14 amino acids. The CDR3 DNA sequence: TGTGCCAGCAGCCCCTTCGATTTCGGTGGGGAGCTGTTTTTT. It yields the protein CASSPFDFGGELFF. Drawing the rest from reference TRBV7-2 and TRBJ2-2, the complete variable domain is GAGVSQSPSNKVTEKGKDVELRCDPISGHTALYWYRQSLGQGLEFLIYFQGNSAPDKSGLPSDRFSAERTGGSVSTLTIQRTQQEDSAVYLCASSPFDFGGELFFGEGSRLTVL.

V usage is TRBV12-5 and J usage is TRBJ1-5; D possibly corresponds to TRBD1 (5 bases). Trimming stripped 6 bases from V and 1 base from J, with 13 bases between. The length of the CDR3 is 15 residues. From germline, CDR1 is LGHNT and CDR2 FRNRAP. CDR3 sequence: CASGIWGDSNQPQHF. CDR3 nucleotide sequence: TGTGCTAGTGGCATTTGGGGGGACAGCAATCAGCCCCAGCATTTT.

This clonotype was counted ten times or more. The V and J genes are TRBV2 and TRBJ2-5; no clear D gene. The length of the CDR3 is 11 residues. Between the trimmed V and J ends, which lost 3 bases and 5 bases, there was a span of 4 bases. CDR1 SNHLY and CDR2 FYNNEI come from the germline V gene. In DNA form, the CDR3 reads TGTGCCAGCAGTGAGTACGAGACCCAGTACTTC. Translated: CASSEYETQYF.

The rearrangement links TRBV2 to TRBJ1-6, with D possibly TRBD1 on 6 matching bases. CDR1 and CDR2 from the germline V gene are SNHLY and FYNNEI. The CDR3 spans 15 residues. V shed 6 bases and J shed 6 bases, with 15 bases lying between them. Here the CDR3 reads CASRGHRDGNSPLHF. The CDR3 DNA reads TGTGCCAGCAGGGGGCACAGGGACGGTAATTCACCCCTCCACTTT.

This chain joins TRBV5-5 and TRBJ1-1; D might be TRBD1 (5 bases). CDR1 SGHKS and CDR2 YYEKEE come from the germline V gene (reference sequence). The V and J ends lost 4 bases and 1 base respectively, with 11 bases between them. The CDR3 is made up of 14 amino acids. This CDR3 reads CASSRGSGNTEAFF. The DNA of the CDR3 is TGTGCCAGCAGCCGGGGCTCAGGGAACACTGAAGCTTTCTTT.

This clonotype came up a few times. The gene calls are TRBV4-3 and TRBJ1-5; D gene ambiguous. The V and J ends lost 0 bases and 0 bases respectively, with 9 bases between them. The CDR3 is 16 amino acids. Germline values: CDR1 LGHNA, CDR2 YSLEER. CDR3 sequence: CASSQDAYVSNQPQHF. The CDR3 DNA sequence: TGCGCCAGCAGCCAAGATGCATATGTTAGCAATCAGCCCCAGCATTTT.

This clonotype occurred a few times. DNA for the CDR3: TGCAGTGCTAAGCGGACTAGCGGGGTCACAGATACGCAGTATTTT. As protein: CSAKRTSGVTDTQYF. The chain couples TRBV20-1 to TRBJ2-3; 12 nucleotides align to TRBD2. The CDR3 runs to 15 residues. The junction had 4 bases not matched to a gene; V was cut back by 4 bases and J by 2 bases. The V gene's germline CDR1 is DFQATT and CDR2 SNEGSKA (reference sequence).

This clonotype was counted a few times. V gene TRBV7-3 combines with J gene TRBJ1-4, with TRBD1 identical over 7 bases. The germline CDR1 and CDR2 sequences are SGHTA and FQGTGA. The CDR3 length is 15 residues. Unmatched junction bases numbered 10, after V lost 5 bases and J lost 7 bases. Here the CDR3 reads CASSLGQVRGEKLFF. The DNA for the CDR3 is TGTGCCAGCAGCCTAGGACAGGTCCGGGGTGAAAAACTGTTTTTT.

The chain uses TRBV5-1 and TRBJ2-1; no clear D gene. V was clipped by 0 bases and J by 5 bases, with 9 bases between them. The length of the CDR3 is 14 residues. Germline CDR1 reads SGHRS; CDR2 reads YFSETQ. Here the CDR3 DNA reads TGCGCCAGCAGCTTGGGAGGCTTCAACAATGAGCAGTTCTTC. Translating gives CASSLGGFNNEQFF.

This clonotype was seen a handful of times. J is TRBJ1-2 and V is TRBV7-9; possibly TRBD1 for D (5 bases). Trimming stripped 4 bases from V and 3 bases from J, with 15 bases between. This CDR3 region has 15 residues. CDR1 SEHNR and CDR2 FQNEAQ come from the germline V gene (reference sequence). CDR3: CASSSPRPGDYGYTF. The CDR3 region has the DNA TGTGCCAGCAGCTCCCCCCGTCCGGGGGACTATGGCTACACCTTC.

The J gene is TRBJ2-7, the V gene TRBV6-6; either TRBD1 or TRBD2 may fit D (5 bases each). Germline V gene sequence: CDR1 MNHNY, CDR2 SVGAGI (reference sequence). This CDR3 is 11 amino acids long. The V and J ends lost 6 bases and 7 bases respectively, with 10 bases between them. DNA of the CDR3: TGTGCCAGCAGAGCAGAGGGGGAGCAGTACTTC. It codes for CASRAEGEQYF.

The table lists this clonotype with a few counts. V is TRBV2 and J is TRBJ2-4; possibly TRBD2 for D (5 bases). The V and J ends lost 3 bases and 0 bases respectively, with 6 bases between them. The CDR3 spans 14 residues. From germline, CDR1 is SNHLY and CDR2 FYNNEI. This CDR3 is CASSDGLAKNIQYF. For the CDR3, the DNA is TGTGCCAGCAGTGACGGACTAGCCAAAAACATTCAGTACTTC.

The chain links TRBV6-2 or TRBV6-3 to TRBJ2-2; maybe TRBD1 (5 bases). In germline, CDR1 is MNHEY, CDR2 SVGEGT. This CDR3 has 14 residues. V was clipped by 8 bases and J by 1 base, with 11 bases between them. The CDR3 DNA sequence: TGTGCCAGCCGAACAGGAGTGAACACCGGGGAGCTGTTTTTT. It specifies CASRTGVNTGELFF.